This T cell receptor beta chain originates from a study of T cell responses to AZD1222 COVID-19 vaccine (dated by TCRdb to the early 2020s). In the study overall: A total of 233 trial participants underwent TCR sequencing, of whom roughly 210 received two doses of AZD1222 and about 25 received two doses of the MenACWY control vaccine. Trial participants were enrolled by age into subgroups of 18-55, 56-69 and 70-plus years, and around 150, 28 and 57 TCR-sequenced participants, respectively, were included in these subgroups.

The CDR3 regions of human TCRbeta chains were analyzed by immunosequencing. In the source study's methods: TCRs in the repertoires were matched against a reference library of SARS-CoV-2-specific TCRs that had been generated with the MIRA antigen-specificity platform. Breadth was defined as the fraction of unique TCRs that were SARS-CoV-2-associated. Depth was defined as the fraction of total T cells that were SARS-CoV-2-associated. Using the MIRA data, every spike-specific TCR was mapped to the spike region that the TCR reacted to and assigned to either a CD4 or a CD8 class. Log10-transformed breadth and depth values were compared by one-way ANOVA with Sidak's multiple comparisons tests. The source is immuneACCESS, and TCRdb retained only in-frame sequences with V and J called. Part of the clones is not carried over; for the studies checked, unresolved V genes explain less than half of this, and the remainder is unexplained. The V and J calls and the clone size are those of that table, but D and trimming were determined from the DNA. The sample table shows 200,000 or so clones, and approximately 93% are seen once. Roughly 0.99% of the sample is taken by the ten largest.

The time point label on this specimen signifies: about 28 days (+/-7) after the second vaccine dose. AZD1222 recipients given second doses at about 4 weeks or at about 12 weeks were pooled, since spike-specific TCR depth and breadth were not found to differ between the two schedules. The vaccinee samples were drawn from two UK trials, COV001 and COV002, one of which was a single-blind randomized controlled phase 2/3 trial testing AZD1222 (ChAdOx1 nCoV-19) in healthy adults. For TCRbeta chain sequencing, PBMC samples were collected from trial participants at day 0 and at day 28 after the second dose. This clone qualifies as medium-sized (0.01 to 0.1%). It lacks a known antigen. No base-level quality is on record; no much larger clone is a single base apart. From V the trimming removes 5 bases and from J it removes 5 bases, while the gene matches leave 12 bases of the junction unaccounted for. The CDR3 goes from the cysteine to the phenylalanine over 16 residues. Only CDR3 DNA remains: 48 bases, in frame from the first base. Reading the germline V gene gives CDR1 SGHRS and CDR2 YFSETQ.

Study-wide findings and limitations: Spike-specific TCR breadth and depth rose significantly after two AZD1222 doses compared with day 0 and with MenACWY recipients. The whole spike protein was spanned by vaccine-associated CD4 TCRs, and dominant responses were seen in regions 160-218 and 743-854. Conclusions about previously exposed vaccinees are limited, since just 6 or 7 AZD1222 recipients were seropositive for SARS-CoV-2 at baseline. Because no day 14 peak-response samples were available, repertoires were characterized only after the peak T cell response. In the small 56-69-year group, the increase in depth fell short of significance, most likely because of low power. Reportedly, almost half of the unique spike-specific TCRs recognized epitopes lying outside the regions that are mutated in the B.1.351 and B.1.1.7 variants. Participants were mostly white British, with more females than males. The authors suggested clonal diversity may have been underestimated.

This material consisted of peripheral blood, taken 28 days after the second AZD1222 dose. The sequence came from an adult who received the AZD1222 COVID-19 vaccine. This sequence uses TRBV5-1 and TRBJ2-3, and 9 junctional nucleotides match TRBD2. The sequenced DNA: TGCGCCAGCAGGATGATGCGGGGGGGTCTTGGAGATACGCAGTATTTT. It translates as CASRMMRGGLGDTQYF.